This TCR beta chain was recovered during a study of PD-1 blockade in classical Hodgkin lymphoma. This table comes from immunoSEQ multiplex PCR, and its TCRdb copy is limited to in-frame clones, with some not included. The data show 20,000 or so clones, around 80% seen once. The germline CDR1 and CDR2 sequences are SGDLS and YYNGEE. The CDR3 has 14 residues. V gave up 3 bases and J gave up 0 bases, with 7 bases separating them. The time point: cycle 4 day 1 (C4D1), after 6 weeks of nivolumab. Every patient was affected by relapse after autologous stem cell transplantation, while exposure to brentuximab vedotin was not uniform.

The V gene is TRBV9, the J gene TRBJ1-3; D not resolved. The clonotype was recovered from a human donor with classical Hodgkin lymphoma. The sample was peripheral blood mononuclear cells (PBMCs), taken before the fourth cycle of nivolumab. CDR3 residues: CASSGRGSGNTIYF. CDR3 in DNA: TGTGCCAGCAGCGGGCGGGGCTCTGGAAACACCATATATTTT.